This T cell receptor (beta chain) is from a study of post-analysis software for immune sequencing data. On the study more broadly: Recorded disease courses covered relapsing-remitting, secondary progressive and progressive-relapsing multiple sclerosis. Some patients had no subtype annotation.

The CDR3 sequence is 13 residues long. V was pared by 6 bases and J by 5 bases, with 13 bases between. Notes on this clonotype: The antigen is undetermined.

Study results and caveats: A significant reduction in normalized Chao1 diversity was observed in multiple sclerosis patients versus controls. Compared with controls, patients had more of 4 to 6 TRBV segments, including TRBV5-6, TRBV5-1 and TRBV20-1.

Prepared libraries of TCR beta cDNA carried unique molecular identifiers. One entry per CDR3 protein results from TCRdb running MiXCR on the PCR reads. The sample consists of 650,000 to 850,000 distinct CDR3 sequences, 46% of them appearing once. The chain is built from TRBV12-3 or TRBV12-4 and TRBJ2-5, with D perhaps assigned TRBD1 or TRBD2 (5 bases each). The source material was blood. The source of this sequence is a girl aged 5-17 years with multiple sclerosis. Here the CDR3 DNA reads TGTGCCAGCAGCACGGGACGGAGGGAGACCCAGTACTTC. Translating gives CASSTGRRETQYF.